Each of the 32 T cell receptor beta chains below was sequenced from the same sample in a study of T cells in Graves' hyperthyroidism and ophthalmopathy. TCR beta CDR3 regions were amplified from RNA transcripts. Initially, a first-round RT-PCR of the TCR CDR3 employed the HTBI primer set. MiXCR was run by TCRdb on the multiplex PCR reads, yielding one entry per CDR3 protein. Of some 560,000 distinct CDR3 sequences listed, around 13% are singletons. The sequenced material came from blood. The receptors originated from a woman in her forties with Graves' hyperthyroidism.

In this sample, this clonotype turned up many times. The CDR3 nucleotides are TGCAGTGTCGATACTCCGGGACTGACGGACAATGAGCAGTTCTTC. This sequence encodes CSVDTPGLTDNEQFF. The chain carries TRBV20-1 and TRBJ2-1, with D tentatively TRBD2 (6 bases). Trimming left V 7 bases short and J 5 bases short, with 21 bases between. This CDR3 has 15 residues. The V gene's germline CDR1 is DFQATT and CDR2 SNEGSKA (reference sequence).

This clonotype was detected ten times or more. This chain joins TRBV5-1 and TRBJ2-7, with 7 bases fitting TRBD2. With 2 bases clipped from V and 2 bases from J, the junction kept 4 bases outside the gene matches. The CDR3 runs 14 residues. Per germline, CDR1 SGHRS and CDR2 YFSETQ. CDR3 in DNA: TGCGCCAGCAGCTTCGGACTAGGCGCCTACGAGCAGTACTTC. This codes for CASSFGLGAYEQYF.

The chain links TRBV27 to TRBJ2-2; maybe TRBD1 (6 bases). The CDR3 length is 15 residues. From germline, CDR1 is MNHEY and CDR2 SMNVEV (reference sequence). V dropped 6 bases and J dropped 2 bases, with 13 bases sitting between them. Here the CDR3 reads CASRLGTRNTGELFF. The CDR3 DNA follows: TGTGCCAGCAGGCTGGGGACAAGAAACACCGGGGAGCTGTTTTTT.

This clonotype was counted only a few times. The chain has TRBV2 and TRBJ2-7; D gene ambiguous. The CDR3 has 14 amino acids. V was pared by 5 bases and J by 5 bases, with 16 bases between. The germline V gene has CDR1 SNHLY and CDR2 FYNNEI. CDR3 loop: CASSLRGPQDEQYF. CDR3 nucleotides: TGTGCCAGCAGTCTCCGCGGACCGCAGGACGAGCAGTACTTC. Drawing the rest from reference TRBV2 and TRBJ2-7, the complete variable domain is EPEVTQTPSHQVTQMGQEVILRCVPISNHLYFYWYRQILGQKVEFLVSFYNNEISEKSEIFDDQFSVERPDGSNFTLKIRSTKLEDSAMYFCASSLRGPQDEQYFGPGTRLTVT.

This clonotype was counted ten times or more. The chain links TRBV5-1 to TRBJ2-7, with unresolved D. Trimming shortened V by 0 bases and J by 0 bases, and 13 bases separated the two germline ends. The CDR3 has 16 residues. Germline values: CDR1 SGHRS, CDR2 YFSETQ. This CDR3 is CASSLEGPPHSYEQYF. CDR3 bases: TGCGCCAGCAGCTTGGAAGGGCCGCCTCACTCCTACGAGCAGTACTTC.

The chain uses TRBV30 and TRBJ2-6; D could derive from TRBD1 or TRBD2 (5 bases each). This CDR3 has 16 amino acids. Trimming removed 0 bases from V and 1 base from J, with 10 bases in between. Per germline, CDR1 GTSNPN and CDR2 SVGIG (reference sequence). In nucleotides, the CDR3 is TGTGCCTGGAGTGTGGGGCTAGCTTCTGGGGCCAACGTCCTGACTTTC. Protein: CAWSVGLASGANVLTF.

This chain connects TRBV6-4 to TRBJ2-1, with TRBD1 matching 8 bases. The germline CDR1 and CDR2 sequences are MRHNA and SNTAGT. The trim removed 0 bases at V and 6 bases at J, leaving 4 bases unmatched. This CDR3 contains 15 residues. The CDR3 DNA reads as TGTGCCAGCAGTGACTCTGGACAGGGCTTCAATGAGCAGTTCTTC. This codes for CASSDSGQGFNEQFF.

V is TRBV6-1 and J is TRBJ2-3; D may be TRBD2 (5 bases). The CDR3 contains 16 residues. V lost 6 bases to trimming and J lost 6 bases, with 22 bases between them. CDR1 and CDR2 (germline): MNHNS, SASEGT. The CDR3 here is CASRTAGLTGWDTQYF. For the CDR3, the DNA is TGTGCCAGCAGAACCGCCGGACTCACCGGGTGGGATACGCAGTATTTT.

As concerns this clonotype: One base away lies a much larger clone, so this may be a sequencing read error. The gene calls are TRBV19 and TRBJ2-2, with TRBD1 matching over 7 bases. This CDR3 contains 16 residues. CDR1 and CDR2 from the germline V gene are LNHDA and SQIVND (reference sequence). V lost 3 bases, J lost 4 bases, and 8 bases stayed unmatched. DNA of the CDR3: TGTGCCAGTAGTATCCATAGGGGGCAGGGCACCGGGGAGCTGTTTTTT. Amino acids: CASSIHRGQGTGELFF.

The V and J genes are TRBV15 and TRBJ1-5; tentatively, D is TRBD1 (5 bases). The CDR3 consists of 15 residues. V lost 0 bases, J lost 2 bases, and 8 bases lay in between. The germline CDR1 and CDR2 sequences are LNHNV and YYDKDF (reference sequence). In nucleotides, the CDR3 is TGTGCCACCAGCAGAGACGGGGGGGGCAATCAGCCCCAGCATTTT. Its protein is CATSRDGGGNQPQHF. Complete variable domain (other parts from reference TRBV15 and TRBJ1-5): DAMVIQNPRYQVTQFGKPVTLSCSQTLNHNVMYWYQQKSSQAPKLLFHYYDKDFNNEADTPDNFQSRRPNTSFCFLDIRSPGLGDTAMYLCATSRDGGGNQPQHFGDGTRLSIL.

This clonotype has a count of ten or more. J is TRBJ1-2 and V is TRBV7-2, with 9 bases fitting TRBD1. Unmatched junction bases numbered 5, after V lost 5 bases and J lost 4 bases. The CDR3 loop spans 14 amino acids. CDR1 is SGHTA, CDR2 FQGNSA, per germline. CDR3 coding DNA: TGTGCCAGCAGCCCTACAGGGGGCCTCTATGGCTACACCTTC. It specifies CASSPTGGLYGYTF.

In its sample, this clonotype was seen many times. The CDR3 loop is CASSYHEGQNTEAFF. The CDR3 coding sequence is TGTGCCAGCAGCTACCATGAGGGGCAGAACACTGAAGCTTTCTTT. The V call is TRBV11-2, the J call TRBJ1-1; weak D call: TRBD1 (5 bases). The CDR3 loop spans 15 amino acids. Germline CDR1 and CDR2: SGHAT and FQNNGV. Trimming took off 4 bases at V and 1 base at J, with 13 bases between the two ends. The complete variable domain, with remaining parts taken from reference TRBV11-2 and TRBJ1-1, reads EAGVAQSPRYKIIEKRQSVAFWCNPISGHATLYWYQQILGQGPKLLIQFQNNGVVDDSQLPKDRFSAERLKGVDSTLKIQPAKLEDSAVYLCASSYHEGQNTEAFFGQGTRLTVV.

This clonotype was seen many times. The genes are TRBV20-1 and TRBJ2-3; D remains unclear. With 5 bases removed from V and 7 bases from J, the gap between germline ends came to 16 bases. Germline assignment: CDR1 DFQATT and CDR2 SNEGSKA (reference sequence). CDR3 size: 13 residues. The CDR3 nucleotides read TGCAGTGCTCCTTCAGGTTACGGGTATACGCAGTATTTT. Translating gives CSAPSGYGYTQYF.

This clonotype appeared many times. This chain links TRBV18 with TRBJ1-1; D possibly corresponds to TRBD1 (6 bases). V was shortened by 2 bases and J by 5 bases, with 15 bases between the two germline ends. Germline V lookup: CDR1 KGHSH, CDR2 LQKENI. The CDR3 runs to 15 residues. Here the CDR3 reads CASSPATGTKTEAFF. The CDR3 nucleotides are TGTGCCAGCTCACCAGCAACCGGGACAAAAACTGAAGCTTTCTTT.

The sample holds many counts of this clonotype. The J gene is TRBJ2-1, the V gene TRBV18; D might be TRBD2 (5 bases). This CDR3 comprises 13 residues. Trimming left V 5 bases short and J 3 bases short, with 8 bases between. Germline values: CDR1 KGHSH, CDR2 LQKENI. This chain's CDR3 is CASSSDFYNEQFF. The CDR3 DNA is TGTGCCAGCTCATCGGACTTCTACAATGAGCAGTTCTTC. Based on the CDR3 plus reference TRBV18 and TRBJ2-1, the full variable domain is NAGVMQNPRHLVRRRGQEARLRCSPMKGHSHVYWYRQLPEEGLKFMVYLQKENIIDESGMPKERFSAEFPKEGPSILRIQQVVRGDSAAYFCASSSDFYNEQFFGPGTRLTVL.

The chain links TRBV29-1 to TRBJ2-3; D not resolved. The CDR3 covers 11 residues. Trimming removed 7 bases at V and 5 bases at J, with 10 bases between. In germline, CDR1 is SQVTM, CDR2 ANQGSEA. CDR3 region: CSAGFVDTQYF. The CDR3 region has the DNA TGCAGCGCTGGATTCGTAGATACGCAGTATTTT.

This clonotype was picked up many times. The chain couples TRBV5-1 to TRBJ2-5; 10 nucleotides match TRBD1. The CDR3 covers 15 residues. Germline trimming cut 4 bases from V and 4 bases from J; bases unmatched to any gene: 7. Germline V gives CDR1 SGHRS, CDR2 YFSETQ. Here the CDR3 reads CASSTGQGVGETQYF. The CDR3 DNA reads as TGCGCCAGCAGCACCGGACAGGGGGTAGGAGAGACCCAGTACTTC.

This clonotype has ten or more counts. The rearrangement uses TRBV11-2 and TRBJ2-1; possibly TRBD1 or TRBD2 for D (6 bases each). The CDR3 sequence is 17 residues long. Germline V gene data show CDR1 as SGHAT and CDR2 as FQNNGV. V lost 4 bases to trimming and J lost 5 bases, with 21 bases between them. CDR3 in amino acids: CASSSVGGGPRDNEQFF. The CDR3 nucleotides are TGTGCCAGCAGCTCAGTAGGAGGGGGACCCCGCGACAATGAGCAGTTCTTC.

This clonotype was detected many times. The chain links TRBV27 to TRBJ2-6; no definite D call. This CDR3 spans 15 amino acids. Germline values: CDR1 MNHEY, CDR2 SMNVEV (reference sequence). V was shortened by 4 bases and J by 0 bases, with 7 bases between the two germline ends. CDR3 amino acids: CASSSLGSGANVLTF. CDR3 sequence (DNA): TGTGCCAGCAGTTCCCTGGGCTCTGGGGCCAACGTCCTGACTTTC. Filled out from reference TRBV27 and TRBJ2-6, the complete variable domain reads EAQVTQNPRYLITVTGKKLTVTCSQNMNHEYMSWYRQDPGLGLRQIYYSMNVEVTDKGDVPEGYKVSRKEKRNFPLILESPSPNQTSLYFCASSSLGSGANVLTFGAGSRLTVL.

This clonotype was recorded many times. The chain couples TRBV27 to TRBJ2-3, with 11 bases fitting TRBD1. CDR1 is MNHEY and CDR2 is SMNVEV in the germline V gene (reference sequence). V shed 1 base, J shed 6 bases, and the junction held 3 bases outside the gene matches. This CDR3 is built from 15 residues. The CDR3 sequence is CASSLLGQGVDTQYF. Written as DNA, the CDR3 is TGTGCCAGCAGTTTATTGGGACAGGGGGTTGATACGCAGTATTTT.

This clonotype was picked up a small number of times. This clone may be a read error of a much larger clone one base away. The rearrangement uses TRBV7-2 and TRBJ1-2, with unresolved D. This CDR3 comprises 16 residues. Germline V gives CDR1 SGHTA, CDR2 FQGNSA. CDR3 residues: CANSLVSGSVHYGYTF. The CDR3 DNA reads as TGTGCCAACAGCTTAGTATCCGGTTCAGTTCACTATGGCTACACCTTC.

This clonotype was seen at least ten times. The J gene is TRBJ1-2, the V gene TRBV28; a weak D match, TRBD1 (5 bases). The CDR3 totals 16 residues. CDR1 is MDHEN, CDR2 SYDVKM, per germline. V was cut by 5 bases and J by 8 bases, with 24 bases left in between. CDR3 coding DNA: TGTGCCAGCAGTATCCCCGCCGGGCAGGGAAAGAGAGGCTACACCTTC. As protein: CASSIPAGQGKRGYTF.

V gene TRBV7-3 combines with J gene TRBJ2-4; 8 bases line up with TRBD2. The CDR3 consists of 17 residues. Germline V lookup: CDR1 SGHTA, CDR2 FQGTGA. The junction had 10 bases not matched to a gene; V was cut back by 6 bases and J by 0 bases. The CDR3 sequence is CASSQLAGRGAKNIQYF. CDR3 nucleotides: TGTGCCAGCAGTCAGCTAGCGGGTAGGGGAGCCAAAAACATTCAGTACTTC.

This clonotype occurred many times. The chain has TRBV28 and TRBJ2-7, with D unclear. The V and J ends lost 2 bases and 2 bases respectively, with 7 bases between them. The V gene's germline CDR1 is MDHEN and CDR2 SYDVKM. There are 13 residues in the CDR3. CDR3 in amino acids: CASSLVRTYEQYF. The CDR3 DNA follows: TGTGCCAGCAGTTTAGTCAGGACCTACGAGCAGTACTTC.

This clonotype was observed many times. The chain joins TRBV30 to TRBJ2-1; 9 bases are a match to TRBD1. CDR3 length: 15 residues. The germline CDR1 and CDR2 sequences are GTSNPN and SVGIG (reference sequence). Trimming removed 4 bases from V and 6 bases from J; junction bases left unmatched: 10. CDR3 amino acids: CAWTPGQGIGNEQFF. The CDR3 DNA reads TGTGCCTGGACGCCCGGACAGGGGATCGGCAATGAGCAGTTCTTC.

This clonotype was found many times. The chain has TRBV18 and TRBJ2-5; D unresolved. The CDR3 has 11 amino acids. Germline V CDR1 and CDR2: KGHSH, LQKENI. V lost 8 bases and J 2 bases, leaving 6 bases between the germline ends. The CDR3 spells CASSRQETQYF. In DNA, the CDR3 is TGTGCCAGCAGTAGACAAGAGACCCAGTACTTC.

This clonotype was recorded many times. DNA for the CDR3: TGTGCCAGCAGTTTGAACACAATCTACGAGCAGTACTTC. It specifies CASSLNTIYEQYF. The genes are TRBV12-3 or TRBV12-4 and TRBJ2-7, with D hard to call. There are 13 residues in the CDR3. Trimming pared 3 bases from V and 3 bases from J, leaving 9 bases between.

This chain connects TRBV5-1 to TRBJ1-6; 7 positions match TRBD1. The ends lost 0 bases at V and 10 bases at J; junction bases unmatched: 13. The CDR3 runs 17 residues. The germline V gene encodes CDR1 SGHRS and CDR2 YFSETQ. CDR3 amino acids: CASSLALPGQGGSPLHF. CDR3 bases: TGCGCCAGCAGCTTGGCCCTACCGGGCCAGGGGGGATCACCCCTCCACTTT.

At least ten counts were recorded for this clonotype. The V and J genes are TRBV12-3 or TRBV12-4 and TRBJ1-2; TRBD1 matches at 8 bases. This CDR3 region has 13 residues. Unmatched junction bases numbered 7, after V lost 7 bases and J lost 6 bases. The CDR3 reads CASKRQGSHGYTF. For the CDR3, the DNA is TGTGCCAGCAAGCGACAGGGGTCTCATGGCTACACCTTC.

This clonotype has more than one count but fewer than ten. The V and J genes are TRBV20-1 and TRBJ2-5; 8 bases are a match to TRBD1. Germline V gene lookup returns CDR1 DFQATT and CDR2 SNEGSKA (reference sequence). This CDR3 is 14 amino acids long. Trimming cost V 2 bases and J 14 bases; bases outside gene matches: 16. The CDR3 protein is CSARQPGGAFNLYF. The CDR3 DNA sequence: TGCAGTGCTAGACAACCAGGGGGCGCCTTTAATCTATACTTC.

This clonotype has ten or more counts. This chain connects TRBV11-2 to TRBJ1-1; D remains unclear. The germline gives CDR1 SGHAT, CDR2 FQNNGV. V dropped 5 bases and J dropped 4 bases, with 14 bases sitting between them. This CDR3 has 14 residues. CDR3 residues: CASSPPLDLTEAFF. CDR3 sequence (DNA): TGTGCCAGCAGCCCCCCCCTAGATCTCACTGAAGCTTTCTTT.

Only one count was recorded for this clonotype. The chain uses TRBV27 and TRBJ1-5; D is perhaps TRBD1 (6 bases). The CDR3 is made up of 15 amino acids. CDR1 and CDR2 from the germline V gene are MNHEY and SMNVEV (reference sequence). V was pared by 2 bases and J by 0 bases, with 8 bases between. The CDR3 DNA reads TGTGCCAGCAGTTTACAGACAGGTAGCAATCAGCCCCAGCATTTT. Its translation is CASSLQTGSNQPQHF.